Given below is one TCR beta chain in context. Its specificity is unknown. These data originate in a study of identifying expanded T cells in peripheral blood. Study observations and caveats: Clone count variance between roughly 2-week samples rose with total template count.

The data were produced by immunoSEQ multiplex PCR, yet TCRdb's version contains in-frame clones alone and is incomplete. The table records about 82,000 clones, roughly 90% of them present only once. What was sequenced was blood. This sequence was found in a person aged 18-70 years in good health.

The CDR3, as DNA: TGTGCCAGCAGCGTAGAAGGGGGGCTTAATGAAAAACTGTTTTTT. Encoded protein: CASSVEGGLNEKLFF. The J gene is TRBJ1-4, the V gene TRBV9, with D maybe TRBD1 (6 bases). The V end was cut by 0 bases, the J end by 4 bases, with 10 bases between. The CDR3 has 15 residues. Germline V gene sequence: CDR1 SGDLS, CDR2 YYNGEE.